This TCR beta chain was captured by sequencing in a study of blood T cells in healthy people across ages. Study-wide results and limits: PBMCs were not sorted, which prevented a conclusive comparison of naive versus antigen-experienced cells.

The use of a sample-barcoded 5' primer and a J-beta primer mix characterized a second PCR of about 6 to 12 cycles. MiXCR, applied by TCRdb to the 5' RACE reads, yields one record per CDR3 protein. The repertoire holds 710,000 or so distinct CDR3 sequences, with around a fifth as singletons. V shed 0 bases and J shed 6 bases, with 10 bases lying between them. The CDR3 runs to 14 residues. Germline CDR1 and CDR2: SGHRS and YFSETQ. This clonotype occurred many times. Its antigen is not identified. V and J are TRBV5-1 and TRBJ2-1; no definite D call. Sequenced input: blood. The receptor was derived from a man between 65 and 85 years old in good health. This CDR3 reads CASSLALDPNEQFF. CDR3 bases: TGCGCCAGCAGCTTGGCTCTGGATCCCAATGAGCAGTTCTTC.